These 14 T cell receptor beta chains came from one sample sequenced in a study of cytomegalovirus exposure and HLA in healthy donors. A multiplex PCR was run with 60 Vbeta primers and 13 Jbeta primers. Produced via immunoSEQ multiplex PCR; TCRdb's table is partial and in-frame only. The top ten hold around a tenth of the sample, which has tens of thousands of clones, roughly 86% seen once. The sample consisted of PBMCs. The receptors derive from a man aged 30-40 years in good health and CMV-seropositive.

The chain links TRBV27 to TRBJ2-5, with 13 positions matching TRBD2. With the DNA end fitting TRBJ2-7 better, the J assignment may be wrong. This CDR3 has 15 residues. The V gene's germline CDR1 is MNHEY and CDR2 SMNVEV (reference sequence). The CDR3 DNA sequence: TGTGCCAGCAGTTCCGGACTAGCGGGAGTGGGCGAGCAGTACTTC. Protein: CASSSGLAGVGEQYF.

This clone was observed a handful of times. The chain carries TRBV29-1 and TRBJ2-5; 10 positions match TRBD2. Trimming cost V 6 bases and J 9 bases; bases outside gene matches: 10. This CDR3 is 13 amino acids long. CDR1 and CDR2 from the germline V gene are SQVTM and ANQGSEA. The CDR3 protein is CSVLAGVEGAQYF. The CDR3 nucleotides read TGCAGCGTCCTAGCGGGAGTCGAGGGGGCCCAGTACTTC.

This sequence joins TRBV30 and TRBJ2-1; 8 nucleotides align to TRBD1. The V gene's germline CDR1 is GTSNPN and CDR2 SVGIG (reference sequence). Losses at the gene ends were 1 base for V and 0 bases for J; bases not matched to a gene: 5. The CDR3 totals 16 residues. CDR3 protein: CAWSAHTGGSYNEQFF. The CDR3 DNA reads TGTGCCTGGAGTGCACATACAGGGGGCTCCTACAATGAGCAGTTCTTC.

The J gene is TRBJ2-5, the V gene TRBV28, with 7 bases lining up with TRBD1. CDR3 size: 15 residues. The ends lost 3 bases at V and 3 bases at J; junction bases unmatched: 7. Looked up from germline, CDR1 is MDHEN and CDR2 is SYDVKM. In nucleotides, the CDR3 is TGTGCCAGCAGTTTCCCAGGGGGTAGGGAAGAGACCCAGTACTTC. Protein: CASSFPGGREETQYF.

The chain combines TRBV2 with TRBJ2-1, with TRBD2 as a possible D gene (6 bases). Germline assignment: CDR1 SNHLY and CDR2 FYNNEI. Trimming shortened V by 10 bases and J by 5 bases, and 15 bases separated the two germline ends. The CDR3 loop spans 13 amino acids. The DNA for the CDR3 is TGTGCCACCCGACTAGTTCTGGACAATGAGCAGTTCTTC. It translates to CATRLVLDNEQFF.

The chain couples TRBV5-1 to TRBJ2-5; 9 bases align to TRBD2. Germline values: CDR1 SGHRS, CDR2 YFSETQ. The CDR3 consists of 14 residues. After removal of 4 bases from V and 7 bases from J, the junction contained 8 bases not matched to a gene. The CDR3 sequence: CASSDGTSYGTQYF. The CDR3 DNA reads as TGCGCCAGCAGCGACGGGACTAGCTACGGGACCCAGTACTTC.

The rearrangement uses TRBV7-3 and TRBJ2-5; 9 bases are shared with TRBD1. There are 17 residues in the CDR3. Germline loops: CDR1 SGHTA, CDR2 FQGTGA. V was clipped by 5 bases and J by 0 bases; unmatched bases: 10. In nucleotides, the CDR3 is TGTGCCAGCAGCCAGAAGGGGACAGGGTCGTACCAAGAGACCCAGTACTTC. Translating gives CASSQKGTGSYQETQYF.

This clone was recorded once. The chain recombines TRBV18 with TRBJ1-3; TRBD1 matches 12 bases. The germline CDR1 and CDR2 sequences are KGHSH and LQKENI. Trimming cost V 2 bases and J 3 bases; bases outside gene matches: 2. CDR3 size: 16 residues. CDR3: CASSPGTGGFGNTIYF. The CDR3 DNA is TGTGCCAGCTCACCAGGGACAGGGGGCTTTGGAAACACCATATATTTT. Using reference TRBV18 and TRBJ1-3 for the parts outside the CDR3, the full variable domain is NAGVMQNPRHLVRRRGQEARLRCSPMKGHSHVYWYRQLPEEGLKFMVYLQKENIIDESGMPKERFSAEFPKEGPSILRIQQVVRGDSAAYFCASSPGTGGFGNTIYFGEGSWLTVV.

V gene TRBV4-1 combines with J gene TRBJ2-1, with TRBD2 matching 9 bases. The CDR3 contains 15 residues. V shed 4 bases and J 7 bases; nucleotides not matched to a gene: 8. Germline V lookup: CDR1 MGHRA, CDR2 YSYEKL. The CDR3 loop reads CASSPNALAGNEQFF. The CDR3 DNA reads TGCGCCAGCAGCCCGAATGCTCTAGCGGGGAATGAGCAGTTCTTC.

The V call is TRBV19, the J call TRBJ1-3; D unclear. The germline V gene encodes CDR1 LNHDA and CDR2 SQIVND (reference sequence). This CDR3 has 15 amino acids. V lost 3 bases and J lost 0, with 9 bases in between. CDR3 in DNA: TGTGCCAGTAGTATCCGGGGAAGCTCTGGAAACACCATATATTTT. Encoded protein: CASSIRGSSGNTIYF.

This chain links TRBV7-8 with TRBJ1-1, with no clear D. CDR3 length: 15 amino acids. V dropped 4 bases and J dropped 0 bases, with 12 bases sitting between them. Germline V gives CDR1 SGHVS, CDR2 FQNEAQ. The CDR3, as DNA: TGTGCCAGCAGCTCTTCCAGTACCATGAACACTGAAGCTTTCTTT. It codes for CASSSSSTMNTEAFF.

V is TRBV10-3 and J is TRBJ2-5; TRBD1 might be the D (5 bases). Looked up from germline, CDR1 is ENHRY and CDR2 is SYGVKD. The CDR3 is 14 amino acids. V was cut by 0 bases and J by 3 bases, with 8 bases left in between. The CDR3 coding sequence is TGTGCCATCAGTGAGTCGGGCAGGGAAGAGACCCAGTACTTC. As protein: CAISESGREETQYF.

This chain uses TRBV7-9 with TRBJ2-1, with a weak D call TRBD2 (5 bases). Trimming left V 5 bases short and J 9 bases short, with 17 bases between. The CDR3 has 14 residues. Germline V gene sequence: CDR1 SEHNR, CDR2 FQNEAQ (reference sequence). In DNA, the CDR3 is TGTGCCAGCAGCCTCTCCCGGACTGTTGGTGAGCAGTTCTTC. This encodes CASSLSRTVGEQFF.

The chain combines TRBV27 with TRBJ2-6; 8 bases map to TRBD1. After removal of 4 bases from V and 0 bases from J, the junction contained 11 bases not matched to a gene. The CDR3 is made up of 19 amino acids. Germline V gene sequence: CDR1 MNHEY, CDR2 SMNVEV (reference sequence). This chain's CDR3 is CASSSGTGYTNSGANVLTF. Written as DNA, the CDR3 is TGTGCCAGCAGTTCGGGGACAGGCTATACAAACTCTGGGGCCAACGTCCTGACTTTC. Drawing the rest from reference TRBV27 and TRBJ2-6, the complete variable domain is EAQVTQNPRYLITVTGKKLTVTCSQNMNHEYMSWYRQDPGLGLRQIYYSMNVEVTDKGDVPEGYKVSRKEKRNFPLILESPSPNQTSLYFCASSSGTGYTNSGANVLTFGAGSRLTVL.